Following are 21 T cell receptor beta chains from one sample sequenced in a study of T cell responses to AZD1222 COVID-19 vaccine. Here immunoSEQ multiplex PCR was the method, and the copy in TCRdb shows in-frame clones only, minus some. The table includes approximately 97,000 clones, over 80% detected once. This sample comprised peripheral blood, obtained on day 0 of AZD1222 vaccination. The receptors come from an adult in good health.

The rearrangement uses TRBV27 and TRBJ2-1, with D perhaps TRBD1 or TRBD2 (5 bases each). The V and J ends lost 5 bases and 6 bases respectively, with 14 bases between them. The CDR3 contains 14 residues. The V gene's germline CDR1 is MNHEY and CDR2 SMNVEV (reference sequence). This CDR3 is CASSRRGAGNEQFF. DNA of the CDR3: TGTGCCAGCAGTCGCCGGGGCGCAGGCAATGAGCAGTTCTTC.

The rearrangement links TRBV6-5 to TRBJ2-2; D remains unclear. The CDR3 sequence is 14 residues long. Germline lookup yields CDR1 MNHEY and CDR2 SVGAGI. Trimming shortened V by 5 bases and J by 5 bases, and 12 bases separated the two germline ends. The CDR3 DNA reads TGTGCCAGCAGTACCAGCAGGTGGACCGGGGAGCTGTTTTTT. Translation: CASSTSRWTGELFF.

This clone was seen a single time. V and J are TRBV5-6 and TRBJ1-6; D is unresolved. Germline V gives CDR1 SGHDT, CDR2 YYEEEE. V was shortened by 1 base and J by 6 bases, with 5 bases between the two germline ends. The CDR3 spans 13 residues. The CDR3 sequence is CASSLRINSPLHF. Here the CDR3 DNA reads TGTGCCAGCAGCTTGAGGATTAATTCACCCCTCCACTTT.

Ten or more counts support this clone. The same CDR3 arises from other DNA sequences in this sample as well. The J gene is TRBJ1-6, the V gene TRBV2, with D possibly being TRBD1 (5 bases). This CDR3 has 12 amino acids. Germline assignment: CDR1 SNHLY and CDR2 FYNNEI. V was clipped by 6 bases and J by 9 bases, with 9 bases between them. CDR3 coding DNA: TGTGCCAGCAGAGGTACAGGTTCACCCCTCCACTTT. As protein: CASRGTGSPLHF.

The CDR3 bases are TGTGCCAGCACTCCCTCTGGAAACACCATATATTTT. This codes for CASTPSGNTIYF. This sequence joins TRBV12-3 or TRBV12-4 and TRBJ1-3; D remains ambiguous. With 7 bases removed from V and 0 bases from J, the gap between germline ends came to 4 bases. The CDR3 runs to 12 residues.

This clone was seen a few times. The chain has TRBV10-2 and TRBJ2-1; the D is unclear. The CDR3 is 13 residues long. The germline gives CDR1 WSHSY, CDR2 SAAADI. Trimming cost V 4 bases and J 9 bases, with 13 bases left between them. CDR3 region: CASSVMGPGEQFF. DNA of the CDR3: TGCGCCAGCAGTGTAATGGGTCCTGGTGAGCAGTTCTTC.

The chain has TRBV12-5 and TRBJ1-4; TRBD1 is a possible D gene (5 bases). From germline, CDR1 is LGHNT and CDR2 FRNRAP. The CDR3 loop spans 14 amino acids. Trimming shortened V by 6 bases and J by 8 bases, and 16 bases separated the two germline ends. This chain's CDR3 is CASGTDRGGEKLFF. As DNA, the CDR3 is TGTGCTAGTGGAACCGACAGAGGAGGAGAAAAACTGTTTTTT.

The genes are TRBV11-3 and TRBJ2-1; a possible D gene is TRBD1 (5 bases). Trimming stripped 0 bases from V and 1 base from J, with 7 bases between. Germline CDR1 and CDR2: SGHNT and YENEEA. The CDR3 is 15 amino acids. The CDR3 reads CASSLDPGSYNEQFF. CDR3 nucleotide sequence: TGTGCCAGCAGCTTAGACCCAGGGTCCTACAATGAGCAGTTCTTC.

The V gene is TRBV27, the J gene TRBJ2-7; 8 bases line up with TRBD2. The CDR3 covers 13 residues. The J segment lost 2 bases and the V segment lost 9 bases, leaving 6 bases of the junction unmatched. Germline CDR1 MNHEY, CDR2 SMNVEV (reference sequence). The CDR3 DNA follows: TGTGCCAGTTCCTCAGCGGGAGCCTACGAGCAGTACTTC. Translating it yields CASSSAGAYEQYF.

This chain links TRBV12-3 or TRBV12-4 with TRBJ1-2, with a possible D match to TRBD1 (6 bases). The V gene lost 5 bases and the J gene lost 7 bases, with 11 bases spanning the gap. The CDR3 is 12 amino acids. CDR3 sequence (DNA): TGTGCCAGCAGTGACAGGATTCCTGGCTACACCTTC. It codes for CASSDRIPGYTF.

This chain links TRBV29-1 with TRBJ1-2, with a weak D call TRBD1 (5 bases). Germline loops: CDR1 SQVTM, CDR2 ANQGSEA. CDR3 length: 13 residues. Trimming shortened V by 8 bases and J by 5 bases, and 18 bases separated the two germline ends. CDR3 loop: CSTLTWQGYGYTF. For the CDR3, the DNA is TGCAGCACGTTAACATGGCAGGGATATGGCTACACCTTC.

This chain joins TRBV4-2 and TRBJ2-2, with 10 bases fitting TRBD1. The CDR3 is 16 amino acids. From germline, CDR1 is LGHNA and CDR2 YNFKEQ. V gave up 4 bases and J gave up 3 bases; unmatched junction bases: 5. The CDR3 coding sequence is TGTGCCAGCAGCCCCCGGGACAGGGGACACACCGGGGAGCTGTTTTTT. It yields the protein CASSPRDRGHTGELFF.

The rearrangement links TRBV11-2 to TRBJ2-7; 9 nucleotides align to TRBD1. This CDR3 region has 14 residues. Trimming cost V 5 bases and J 2 bases; bases outside gene matches: 4. From germline, CDR1 is SGHAT and CDR2 FQNNGV. The CDR3 bases are TGTGCCAGCAGCCACGGACAGGGGACCTACGAGCAGTACTTC. Protein sequence: CASSHGQGTYEQYF.

V and J are TRBV28 and TRBJ1-1; D not resolved. Germline lookup yields CDR1 MDHEN and CDR2 SYDVKM. V dropped 2 bases and J dropped 5 bases, with 6 bases sitting between them. The CDR3 has 12 amino acids. The CDR3 DNA sequence: TGTGCCAGCAGTTTAGGGAGTACTGAAGCTTTCTTT. Translating gives CASSLGSTEAFF.

The V and J genes are TRBV18 and TRBJ2-7; 7 positions match TRBD1. The germline V gene has CDR1 KGHSH and CDR2 LQKENI. The ends lost 0 bases at V and 2 bases at J; junction bases unmatched: 4. The CDR3 length is 15 residues. The CDR3 region is CASSPPGTGAYEQYF. CDR3 coding DNA: TGTGCCAGCTCACCACCGGGAACAGGGGCCTACGAGCAGTACTTC. The complete variable domain, with remaining parts taken from reference TRBV18 and TRBJ2-7, reads NAGVMQNPRHLVRRRGQEARLRCSPMKGHSHVYWYRQLPEEGLKFMVYLQKENIIDESGMPKERFSAEFPKEGPSILRIQQVVRGDSAAYFCASSPPGTGAYEQYFGPGTRLTVT.

This sequence joins TRBV5-1 and TRBJ1-1; D remains unclear. The germline gives CDR1 SGHRS, CDR2 YFSETQ. This CDR3 comprises 15 residues. With 0 bases removed from V and 5 bases from J, the gap between germline ends came to 14 bases. In DNA, the CDR3 is TGCGCCAGCAGCTTGGTTGTATCCCTAGGTACTGAAGCTTTCTTT. Translated: CASSLVVSLGTEAFF. The full variable domain, completed using reference TRBV5-1 and TRBJ1-1, is KAGVTQTPRYLIKTRGQQVTLSCSPISGHRSVSWYQQTPGQGLQFLFEYFSETQRNKGNFPGRFSGRQFSNSRSEMNVSTLELGDSALYLCASSLVVSLGTEAFFGQGTRLTVV.

The chain couples TRBV16 to TRBJ2-2; unclear D gene. Trimming left V 5 bases short and J 1 base short, with 8 bases between. Germline CDR1 is KGHSY and CDR2 is FQNENV. The CDR3 extends over 14 amino acids. The CDR3: CASSAAKNTGELFF. Here the CDR3 DNA reads TGTGCCAGCAGCGCAGCAAAGAACACCGGGGAGCTGTTTTTT.

This chain joins TRBV27 and TRBJ2-7; the match to TRBD2 covers 7 bases. V was clipped by 5 bases and J by 2 bases; unmatched bases: 9. The CDR3 spans 15 residues. Germline-derived CDR1 and CDR2 are MNHEY and SMNVEV (reference sequence). The CDR3 nucleotides are TGTGCCAGCAGTCCTCAGCGAGCGGGGACCTACGAGCAGTACTTC. Translation: CASSPQRAGTYEQYF.

The chain couples TRBV24-1 to TRBJ1-5; D is perhaps TRBD1 (5 bases). Germline V CDR1 and CDR2: KGHDR, SFDVKD. V shed 4 bases and J shed 7 bases, with 10 bases lying between them. The CDR3 covers 13 residues. CDR3: CATSEGGSQPQHF. DNA for the CDR3: TGTGCCACCAGTGAGGGGGGGAGCCAGCCCCAGCATTTT.

This sequence joins TRBV18 and TRBJ2-7, with a tentative D call TRBD2 (6 bases). Trimming stripped 3 bases from V and 6 bases from J, with 9 bases between. Germline CDR1 reads KGHSH; CDR2 reads LQKENI. There are 12 residues in the CDR3. In DNA form, the CDR3 reads TGTGCCAGCTCACCCTCAGCGGGCGAGCAGTACTTC. This gives the protein CASSPSAGEQYF. Full variable domain (outside the CDR3, taken from reference TRBV18 and TRBJ2-7): NAGVMQNPRHLVRRRGQEARLRCSPMKGHSHVYWYRQLPEEGLKFMVYLQKENIIDESGMPKERFSAEFPKEGPSILRIQQVVRGDSAAYFCASSPSAGEQYFGPGTRLTVT.

The V and J genes are TRBV6-5 and TRBJ1-4; D possibly corresponds to TRBD1 (5 bases). CDR1 and CDR2 (germline): MNHEY, SVGAGI. The ends were cut back, 8 bases at V and 5 bases at J, with 15 bases in the middle. CDR3 length equals 14 residues. CDR3 sequence reads: CASAWRQLNEKLFF. In DNA form, the CDR3 reads TGTGCCAGCGCTTGGCGACAGCTGAATGAAAAACTGTTTTTT.